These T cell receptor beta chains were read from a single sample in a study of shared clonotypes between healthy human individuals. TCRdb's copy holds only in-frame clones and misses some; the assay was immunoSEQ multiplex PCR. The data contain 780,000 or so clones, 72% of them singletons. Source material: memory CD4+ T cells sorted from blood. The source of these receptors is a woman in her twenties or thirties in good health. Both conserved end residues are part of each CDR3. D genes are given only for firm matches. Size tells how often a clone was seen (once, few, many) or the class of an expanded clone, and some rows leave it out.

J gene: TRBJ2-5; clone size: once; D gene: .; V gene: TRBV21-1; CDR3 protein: CASSKVLAGVGETQYF; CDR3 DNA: TGTGCCAGCAGCAAAGTGCTAGCGGGAGTTGGGGAGACCCAGTACTTC
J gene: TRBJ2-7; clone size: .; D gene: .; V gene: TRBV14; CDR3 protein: CASSQGSQTFYEQYF; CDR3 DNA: TGTGCCAGCAGCCAAGGCAGCCAAACGTTCTACGAGCAGTACTTC
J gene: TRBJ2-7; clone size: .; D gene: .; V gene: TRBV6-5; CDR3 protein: CASSSRGRHEQYF; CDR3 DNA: TGTGCCAGCAGCTCCAGGGGAAGGCACGAGCAGTACTTC
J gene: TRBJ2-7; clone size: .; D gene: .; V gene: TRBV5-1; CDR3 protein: CASSLGQATYEQYF; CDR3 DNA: TGCGCCAGCAGCTTGGGCCAGGCCACCTACGAGCAGTACTTC
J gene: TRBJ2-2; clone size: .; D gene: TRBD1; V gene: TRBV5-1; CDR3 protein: CASDRGQDGELFF; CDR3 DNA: TGCGCCAGCGACAGGGGGCAAGACGGGGAGCTGTTTTTT
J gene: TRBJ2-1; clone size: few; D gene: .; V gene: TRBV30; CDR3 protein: CAWSGGLVSSYNEQFF; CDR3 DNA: TGTGCCTGGAGTGGAGGTTTGGTGAGCTCCTACAATGAGCAGTTCTTC
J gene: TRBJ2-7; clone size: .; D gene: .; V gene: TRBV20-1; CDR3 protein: CSAGGGGEQYF; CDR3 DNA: TGCAGTGCTGGGGGAGGGGGCGAGCAGTACTTC
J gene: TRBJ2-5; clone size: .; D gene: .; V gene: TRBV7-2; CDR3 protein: CASSLWVGQPQTQYF; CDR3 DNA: TGTGCCAGCAGCTTATGGGTGGGCCAACCGCAGACCCAGTACTTC
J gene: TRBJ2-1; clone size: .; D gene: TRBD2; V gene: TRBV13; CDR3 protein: CASSRSSGRPSYNEQFF; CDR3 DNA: TGTGCCAGCAGCCGCTCTAGCGGGAGGCCTTCCTACAATGAGCAGTTCTTC
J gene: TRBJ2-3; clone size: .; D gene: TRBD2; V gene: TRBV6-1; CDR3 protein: CASRYGGGGDTQYF; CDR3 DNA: TGTGCCAGCCGATATGGGGGGGGAGGAGATACGCAGTATTTT
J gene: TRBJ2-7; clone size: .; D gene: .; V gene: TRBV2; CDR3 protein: CASSRTVYEQYF; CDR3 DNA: TGTGCCAGCAGTAGGACAGTCTACGAGCAGTACTTC
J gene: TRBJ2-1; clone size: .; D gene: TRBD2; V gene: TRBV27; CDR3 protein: CASSPAGVSYNEQFF; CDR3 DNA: TGTGCCAGCAGCCCGGCGGGAGTGTCCTACAATGAGCAGTTCTTC
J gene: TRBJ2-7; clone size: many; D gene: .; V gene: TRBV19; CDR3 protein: CASSEGTGEQYF; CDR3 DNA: TGTGCCAGCAGTGAAGGGACGGGCGAGCAGTACTTC
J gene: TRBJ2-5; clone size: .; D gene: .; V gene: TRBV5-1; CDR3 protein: CASSSRQEETQYF; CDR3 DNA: TGCGCCAGCAGCTCCCGACAGGAAGAGACCCAGTACTTC
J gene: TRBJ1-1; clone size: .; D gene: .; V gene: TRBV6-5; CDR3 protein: CASRYWQNTEAFF; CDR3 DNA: TGTGCCAGCAGGTACTGGCAGAACACTGAAGCTTTCTTT
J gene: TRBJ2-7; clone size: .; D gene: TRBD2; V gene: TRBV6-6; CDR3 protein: CASGTGTSTIEAQYF; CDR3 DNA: TGTGCCAGCGGTACTGGGACTAGTACTATCGAAGCGCAGTACTTC
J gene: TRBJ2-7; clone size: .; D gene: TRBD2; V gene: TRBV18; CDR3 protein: CASSREGGYEQYF; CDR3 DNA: TGTGCCAGCTCACGGGAGGGAGGCTACGAGCAGTACTTC
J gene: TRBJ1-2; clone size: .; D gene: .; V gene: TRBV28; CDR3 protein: CASSFPPYGYTF; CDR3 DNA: TGTGCCAGCAGTTTCCCCCCCTATGGCTACACCTTC
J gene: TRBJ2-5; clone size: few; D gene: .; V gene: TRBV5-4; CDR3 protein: CASSLAGGPGETQYF; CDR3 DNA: TGTGCCAGCAGCTTGGCTGGGGGGCCCGGAGAGACCCAGTACTTC
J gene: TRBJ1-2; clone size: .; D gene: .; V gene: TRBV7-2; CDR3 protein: CASSSRPTSPGHRGYTF; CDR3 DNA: TGTGCCAGCAGCTCCCGCCCGACCTCACCGGGACATCGAGGCTACACCTTC
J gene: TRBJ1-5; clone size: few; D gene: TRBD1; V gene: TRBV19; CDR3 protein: CASSPGQGGQPQHF; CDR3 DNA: TGTGCCAGTAGTCCGGGACAGGGGGGACAGCCCCAGCATTTT
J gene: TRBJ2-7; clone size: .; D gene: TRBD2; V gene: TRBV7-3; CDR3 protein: CASGLAGSEQYF; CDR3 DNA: TGTGCCAGCGGACTAGCGGGAAGCGAGCAGTACTTC
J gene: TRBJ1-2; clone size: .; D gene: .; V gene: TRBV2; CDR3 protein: CASSGGLGLGYGYTF; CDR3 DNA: TGTGCCAGCAGTGGGGGCTTAGGACTGGGATATGGCTACACCTTC
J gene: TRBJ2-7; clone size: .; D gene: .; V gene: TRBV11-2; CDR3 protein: CASSLGPGREQYF; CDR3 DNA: TGTGCCAGCAGCTTAGGTCCTGGTCGCGAGCAGTACTTC
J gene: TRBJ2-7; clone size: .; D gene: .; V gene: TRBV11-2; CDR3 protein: CASSLEGRYEQYF; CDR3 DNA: TGTGCCAGCAGCTTAGAAGGTCGTTACGAGCAGTACTTC
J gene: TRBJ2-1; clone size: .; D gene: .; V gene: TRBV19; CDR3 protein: CASSHRGGADEQFF; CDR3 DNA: TGTGCCAGTAGCCACAGGGGGGGGGCCGATGAGCAGTTCTTC
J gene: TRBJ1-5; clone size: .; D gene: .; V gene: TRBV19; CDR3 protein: CASSPTGSNQPQHF; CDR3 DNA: TGTGCCAGTAGCCCTACAGGGAGCAATCAGCCCCAGCATTTT
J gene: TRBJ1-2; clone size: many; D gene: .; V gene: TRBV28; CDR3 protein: CASGAGQGYGYTF; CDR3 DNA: TGTGCCAGCGGCGCTGGCCAGGGCTATGGCTACACCTTC
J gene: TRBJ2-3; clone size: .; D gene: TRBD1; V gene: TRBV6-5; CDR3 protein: CASRRDRGLPDTQYF; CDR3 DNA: TGTGCCAGCAGGCGGGACAGGGGGCTGCCAGATACGCAGTATTTT
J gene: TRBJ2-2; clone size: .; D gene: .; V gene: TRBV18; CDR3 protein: CASSPPTRTGELFF; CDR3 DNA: TGTGCCAGCTCACCACCGACACGCACCGGGGAGCTGTTTTTT
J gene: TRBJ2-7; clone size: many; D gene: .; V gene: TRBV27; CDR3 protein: CASSLSQVGEQYF; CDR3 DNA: TGTGCCAGCAGTTTATCGCAGGTGGGTGAGCAGTACTTC
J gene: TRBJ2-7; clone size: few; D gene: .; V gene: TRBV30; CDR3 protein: CAWSASAWEQYF; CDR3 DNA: TGTGCCTGGAGTGCCTCCGCCTGGGAGCAGTACTTC
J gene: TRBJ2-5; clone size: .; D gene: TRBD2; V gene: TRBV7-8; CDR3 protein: CASSFQRDETQYF; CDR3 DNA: TGTGCCAGCAGCTTCCAGCGGGATGAGACCCAGTACTTC
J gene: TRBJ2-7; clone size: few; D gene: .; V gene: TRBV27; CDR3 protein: CASSPQSTRSSYEQYF; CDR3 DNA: TGTGCCAGCAGTCCACAATCTACACGGAGCTCCTACGAGCAGTACTTC
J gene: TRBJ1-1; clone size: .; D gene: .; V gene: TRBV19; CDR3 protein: CASSYGAGTEAFF; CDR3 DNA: TGTGCCAGTAGTTATGGGGCCGGGACTGAAGCTTTCTTT
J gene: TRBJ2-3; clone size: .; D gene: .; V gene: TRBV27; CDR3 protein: CASSLMSSTDTQYF; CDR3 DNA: TGTGCCAGCAGTTTAATGTCCAGCACAGATACGCAGTATTTT
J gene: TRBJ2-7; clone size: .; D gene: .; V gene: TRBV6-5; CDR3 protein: CASSQYVSVGQYF; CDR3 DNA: TGTGCCAGCAGTCAGTACGTATCAGTCGGGCAGTACTTC
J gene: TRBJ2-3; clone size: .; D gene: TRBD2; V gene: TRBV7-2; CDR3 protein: CASSWTSGRTDTQYF; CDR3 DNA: TGTGCCAGCAGCTGGACTAGCGGGAGAACGGATACGCAGTATTTT
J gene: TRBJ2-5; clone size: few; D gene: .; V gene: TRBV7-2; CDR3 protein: CASSFKATQETQYF; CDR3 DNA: TGTGCCAGCAGCTTCAAAGCGACCCAAGAGACCCAGTACTTC
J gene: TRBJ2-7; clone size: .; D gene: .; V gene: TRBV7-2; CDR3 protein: CASSFRSDEQYF; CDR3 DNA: TGTGCCAGCAGCTTCAGGTCCGACGAGCAGTACTTC
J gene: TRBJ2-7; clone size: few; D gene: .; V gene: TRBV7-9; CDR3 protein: CASKSAGGEQYF; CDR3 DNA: TGTGCCAGCAAGTCAGCGGGTGGTGAGCAGTACTTC
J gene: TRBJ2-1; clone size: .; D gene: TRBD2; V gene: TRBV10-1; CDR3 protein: CASSGGTSGSVDEQFF; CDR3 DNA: TGCGCCAGCAGTGGGGGGACTAGCGGGAGTGTTGATGAGCAGTTCTTC
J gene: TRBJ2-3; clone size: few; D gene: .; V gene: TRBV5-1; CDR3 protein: CASSLGFGGSNTDTQYF; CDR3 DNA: TGCGCCAGCAGCTTGGGGTTTGGGGGGTCAAACACAGATACGCAGTATTTT
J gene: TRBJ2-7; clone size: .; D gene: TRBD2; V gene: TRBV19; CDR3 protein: CASSQISGNSYEQYF; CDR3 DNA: TGTGCCAGTAGCCAGATTAGCGGGAACTCCTACGAGCAGTACTTC
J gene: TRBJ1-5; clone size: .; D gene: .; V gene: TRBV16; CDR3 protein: CASSQFGRGDQPQHF; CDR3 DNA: TGTGCCAGCAGCCAATTTGGAAGGGGTGATCAGCCCCAGCATTTT
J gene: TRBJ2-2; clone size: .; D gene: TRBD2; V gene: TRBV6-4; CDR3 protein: CASRTDAGVTGELFF; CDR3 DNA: TGTGCCAGCCGTACGGATGCGGGAGTCACCGGGGAGCTGTTTTTT
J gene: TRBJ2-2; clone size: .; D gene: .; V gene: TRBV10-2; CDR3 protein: CASSPLDRRTGELFF; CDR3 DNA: TGCGCCAGCAGTCCACTAGATAGGCGGACCGGGGAGCTGTTTTTT
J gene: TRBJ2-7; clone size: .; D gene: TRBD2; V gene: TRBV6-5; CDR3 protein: CASSSRLAGSSYEQYF; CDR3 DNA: TGTGCCAGCAGTTCTCGACTAGCGGGGTCGTCCTACGAGCAGTACTTC
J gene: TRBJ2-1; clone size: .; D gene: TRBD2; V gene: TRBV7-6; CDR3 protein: CASSSGLASREQFF; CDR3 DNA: TGTGCCAGCAGCTCGGGACTAGCGTCACGGGAGCAGTTCTTC
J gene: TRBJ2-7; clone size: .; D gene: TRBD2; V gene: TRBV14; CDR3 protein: CASSQILAGSSEQYF; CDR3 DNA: TGTGCCAGCAGCCAAATACTAGCGGGAAGCTCCGAGCAGTACTTC
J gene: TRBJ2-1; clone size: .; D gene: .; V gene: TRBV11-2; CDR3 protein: CASSLPGFYNEQFF; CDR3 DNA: TGTGCCAGCAGCTTGCCGGGATTTTACAATGAGCAGTTCTTC
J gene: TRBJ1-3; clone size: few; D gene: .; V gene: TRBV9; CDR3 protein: CASSVNPGSGNTIYF; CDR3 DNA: TGTGCCAGCAGCGTAAACCCCGGCTCTGGAAACACCATATATTTT
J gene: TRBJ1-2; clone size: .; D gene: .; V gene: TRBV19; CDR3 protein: CASSIYQRNGYTF; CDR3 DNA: TGTGCCAGTAGTATATACCAGCGGAATGGCTACACCTTC
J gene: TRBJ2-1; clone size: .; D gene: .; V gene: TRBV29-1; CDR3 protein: CSVRGGGRGFNEQFF; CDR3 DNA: TGCAGCGTGCGGGGAGGAGGAAGGGGGTTCAATGAGCAGTTCTTC
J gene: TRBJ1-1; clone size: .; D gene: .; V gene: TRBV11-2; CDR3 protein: CASSLYGSLDTEAFF; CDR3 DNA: TGTGCCAGCAGCTTATACGGGAGTCTAGACACTGAAGCTTTCTTT
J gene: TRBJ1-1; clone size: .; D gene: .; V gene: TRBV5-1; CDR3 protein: CASSEENTEAFF; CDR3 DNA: TGCGCCAGCAGCGAAGAGAACACTGAAGCTTTCTTT
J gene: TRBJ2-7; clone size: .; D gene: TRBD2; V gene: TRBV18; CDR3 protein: CASSPRTSGRDEQYF; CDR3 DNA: TGTGCCAGCTCACCCCGGACTAGCGGGAGAGACGAGCAGTACTTC
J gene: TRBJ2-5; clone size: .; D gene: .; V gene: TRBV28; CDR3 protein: CASSLSWGGGETQYF; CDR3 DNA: TGTGCCAGCAGTTTAAGTTGGGGCGGCGGAGAGACCCAGTACTTC